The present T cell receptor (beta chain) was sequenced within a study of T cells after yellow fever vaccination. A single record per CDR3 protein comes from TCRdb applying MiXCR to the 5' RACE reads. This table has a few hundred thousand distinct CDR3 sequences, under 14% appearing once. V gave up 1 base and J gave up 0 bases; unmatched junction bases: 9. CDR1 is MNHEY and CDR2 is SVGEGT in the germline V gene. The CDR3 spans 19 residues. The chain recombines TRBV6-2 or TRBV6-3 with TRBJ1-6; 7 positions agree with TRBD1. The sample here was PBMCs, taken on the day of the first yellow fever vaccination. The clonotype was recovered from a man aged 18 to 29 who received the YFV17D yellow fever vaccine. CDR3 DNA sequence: TGTGCCAGCAGTTACTTCCCCGGACAGGAAAGCTCCTATAATTCACCCCTCCACTTT. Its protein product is CASSYFPGQESSYNSPLHF.